The clone carrying this TCR beta chain was recorded a few times. Its antigen remains unknown. There are 14 residues in the CDR3. Germline V CDR1 and CDR2: SGHTA, FQGTGA. With V trimmed by 3 bases and J by 4 bases, 0 bases remained unmatched. This specimen belongs to a study of radiotherapy plus CTLA-4 blockade in lung cancer. Notes on the study in general: Expansion in blood of tumor-derived TCR clones was seen after radiotherapy plus ipilimumab.

Sequenced by immunoSEQ multiplex PCR; TCRdb stores in-frame clones only, minus some. The top ten hold about 2.5% of the sample, which has tens of thousands of clones, about 76% seen once. Sample: peripheral blood, taken from a patient treated with radiotherapy plus ipilimumab. The rearrangement links TRBV7-3 to TRBJ2-3, with 11 bases fitting TRBD2. The clonotype originates from a human donor with non-small cell lung cancer whose response to radiotherapy plus ipilimumab could not be evaluated. The CDR3 bases are TGTGCCAGCAGCTTTAGCGGGGGGGCAGATACGCAGTATTTT. Translating gives CASSFSGGADTQYF.